This TCR beta chain was profiled in a study of post-analysis software for immune sequencing data. Per germline, CDR1 SGHAT and CDR2 FQNNGV. The CDR3 extends over 16 amino acids. V shed 2 bases, J shed 8 bases, and the junction held 11 bases outside the gene matches. Prepared TCR beta cDNA libraries contained unique molecular identifiers. Around 500,000 cDNA molecules came from around 0.96 to 9.9 million T cells. MiXCR was run by TCRdb on the PCR reads, yielding one entry per CDR3 protein. This table has 170,000 or so distinct CDR3 sequences, approximately 28% appearing once. Findings and limits, study-wide: Batch-matched samples strongly co-clustered by F measure. Four to six TRBV segments were more frequent in patients than controls; TRBV5-6, TRBV5-1 and TRBV20-1 belonged to this group. Multiple sclerosis patients showed significantly lower normalized Chao1 diversity than controls did.

This clonotype was picked up many times. Its antigen is still unknown. The sample consisted of blood. This rearrangement joins TRBV11-2 to TRBJ2-1; 8 bases align to TRBD2. This clonotype was obtained from a girl between 5 and 17 years old with multiple sclerosis. Here the CDR3 DNA reads TGTGCCAGCAGCTTAAAACGGGAGGGCTTATACGATGAGCAGTTCTTC. Translation: CASSLKREGLYDEQFF.